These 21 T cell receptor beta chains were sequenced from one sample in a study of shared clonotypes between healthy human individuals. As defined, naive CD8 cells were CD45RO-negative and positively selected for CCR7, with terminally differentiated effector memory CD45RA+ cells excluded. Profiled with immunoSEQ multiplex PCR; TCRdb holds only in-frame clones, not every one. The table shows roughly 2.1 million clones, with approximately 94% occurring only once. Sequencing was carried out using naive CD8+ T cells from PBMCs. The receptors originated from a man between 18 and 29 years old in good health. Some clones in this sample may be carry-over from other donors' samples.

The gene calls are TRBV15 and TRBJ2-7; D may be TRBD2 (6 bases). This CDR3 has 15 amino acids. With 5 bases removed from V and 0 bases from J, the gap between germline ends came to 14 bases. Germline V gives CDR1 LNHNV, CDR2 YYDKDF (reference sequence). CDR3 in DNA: TGTGCCACCAGCGAACTCCTTAGCGGCTCCTACGAGCAGTACTTC. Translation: CATSELLSGSYEQYF. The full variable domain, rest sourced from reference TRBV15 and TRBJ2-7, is DAMVIQNPRYQVTQFGKPVTLSCSQTLNHNVMYWYQQKSSQAPKLLFHYYDKDFNNEADTPDNFQSRRPNTSFCFLDIRSPGLGDTAMYLCATSELLSGSYEQYFGPGTRLTVT.

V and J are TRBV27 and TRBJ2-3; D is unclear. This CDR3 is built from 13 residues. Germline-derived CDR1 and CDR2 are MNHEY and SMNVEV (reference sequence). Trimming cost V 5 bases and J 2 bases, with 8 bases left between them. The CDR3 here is CASSQINTDTQYF. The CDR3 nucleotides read TGTGCCAGCAGTCAAATAAACACAGATACGCAGTATTTT.

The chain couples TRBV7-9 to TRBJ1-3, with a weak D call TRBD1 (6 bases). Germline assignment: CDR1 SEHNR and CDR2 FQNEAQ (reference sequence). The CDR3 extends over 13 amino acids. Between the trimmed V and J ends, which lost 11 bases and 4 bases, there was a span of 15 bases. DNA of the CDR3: TGTGCCGGAACAGGGTTATCGGGAAACACCATATATTTT. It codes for CAGTGLSGNTIYF.

CDR3 nucleotide sequence: TGTGCCAGCAGCTCCCGGGGGGGATTTAACTATGGCTACACCTTC. It yields the protein CASSSRGGFNYGYTF. V gene TRBV27 combines with J gene TRBJ1-2; TRBD1 might be the D (5 bases). This CDR3 contains 15 residues. In germline, CDR1 is MNHEY, CDR2 SMNVEV (reference sequence). V lost 6 bases and J lost 1, with 15 bases in between.

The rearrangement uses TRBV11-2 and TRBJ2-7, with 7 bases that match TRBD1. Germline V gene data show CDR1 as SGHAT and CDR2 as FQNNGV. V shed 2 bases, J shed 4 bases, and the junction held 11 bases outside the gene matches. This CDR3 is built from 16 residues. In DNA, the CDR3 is TGTGCCAGCAGCTTACGACAGGGAAGGATGTGGTACGAGCAGTACTTC. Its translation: CASSLRQGRMWYEQYF.

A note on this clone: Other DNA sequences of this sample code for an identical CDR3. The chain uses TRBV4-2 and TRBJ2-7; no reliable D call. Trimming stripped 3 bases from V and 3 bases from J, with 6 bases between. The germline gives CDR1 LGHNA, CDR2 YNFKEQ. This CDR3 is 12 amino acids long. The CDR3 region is CASSQGSYEQYF. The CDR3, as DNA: TGTGCCAGCAGCCAGGGTAGCTACGAGCAGTACTTC.

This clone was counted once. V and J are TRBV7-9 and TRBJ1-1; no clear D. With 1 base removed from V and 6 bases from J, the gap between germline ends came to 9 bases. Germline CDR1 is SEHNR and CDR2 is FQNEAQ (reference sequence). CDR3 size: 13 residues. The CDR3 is CASSLGDEPEAFF. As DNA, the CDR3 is TGTGCCAGCAGCTTAGGTGATGAGCCTGAAGCTTTCTTT.

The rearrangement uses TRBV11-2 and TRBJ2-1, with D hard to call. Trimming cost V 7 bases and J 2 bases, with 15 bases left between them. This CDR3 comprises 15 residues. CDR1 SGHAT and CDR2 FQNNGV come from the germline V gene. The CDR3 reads CASTSTMGPYNEQFF. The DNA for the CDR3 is TGTGCCAGCACCTCAACGATGGGCCCCTACAATGAGCAGTTCTTC.

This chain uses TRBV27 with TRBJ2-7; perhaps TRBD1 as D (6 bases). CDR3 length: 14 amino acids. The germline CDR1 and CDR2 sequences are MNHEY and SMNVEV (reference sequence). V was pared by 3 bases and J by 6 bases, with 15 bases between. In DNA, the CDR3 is TGTGCCAGCAGTTTCAGGGGCAGCCGGCTCGAGCAGTACTTC. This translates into CASSFRGSRLEQYF.

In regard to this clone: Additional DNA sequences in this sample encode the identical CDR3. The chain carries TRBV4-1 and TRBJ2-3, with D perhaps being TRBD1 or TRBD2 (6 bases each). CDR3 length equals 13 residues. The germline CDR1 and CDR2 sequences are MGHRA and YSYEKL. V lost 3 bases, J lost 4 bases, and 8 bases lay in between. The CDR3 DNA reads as TGCGCCAGCAGCCAGGAGGGGGCAGATACGCAGTATTTT. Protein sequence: CASSQEGADTQYF.

CDR3 amino acids: CASSERTGRNTEAFF. The CDR3 DNA reads as TGTGCCAGCAGCGAGAGGACAGGGAGGAACACTGAAGCTTTCTTT. The gene calls are TRBV5-4 and TRBJ1-1, with 8 positions matching TRBD1. CDR1 is SGHNT, CDR2 YYREEE, per germline (reference sequence). CDR3 length: 15 residues. V lost 4 bases to trimming and J lost 1 base; unmatched junction nucleotides: 6.

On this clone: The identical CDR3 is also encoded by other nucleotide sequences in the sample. The CDR3 here is CASSWASYEQYF. The CDR3, as DNA: TGTGCCAGCAGCTGGGCGTCCTACGAGCAGTACTTC. This chain connects TRBV7-9 to TRBJ2-7; D unclear. This CDR3 region has 12 residues. Per germline, CDR1 SEHNR and CDR2 FQNEAQ (reference sequence). Trimming removed 4 bases at V and 1 base at J, with 5 bases between.

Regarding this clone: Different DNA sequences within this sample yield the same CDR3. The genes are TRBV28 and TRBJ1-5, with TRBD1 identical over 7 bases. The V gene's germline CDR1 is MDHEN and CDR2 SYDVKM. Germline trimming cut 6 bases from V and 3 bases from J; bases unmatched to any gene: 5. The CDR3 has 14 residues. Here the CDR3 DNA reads TGTGCCAGCAGCGAGACAGGGTACAATCAGCCCCAGCATTTT. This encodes CASSETGYNQPQHF.

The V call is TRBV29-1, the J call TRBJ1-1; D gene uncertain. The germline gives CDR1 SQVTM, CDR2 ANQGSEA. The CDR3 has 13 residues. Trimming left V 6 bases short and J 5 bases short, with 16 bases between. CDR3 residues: CSVQARRETEAFF. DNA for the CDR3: TGCAGCGTCCAGGCCCGCCGGGAGACTGAAGCTTTCTTT.

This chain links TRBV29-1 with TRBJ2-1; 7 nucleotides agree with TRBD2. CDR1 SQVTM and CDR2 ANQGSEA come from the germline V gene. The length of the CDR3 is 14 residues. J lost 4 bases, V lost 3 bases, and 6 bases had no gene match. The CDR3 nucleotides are TGCAGCGTTGACCCTAGCGGACCTTACAATGAGCAGTTCTTC. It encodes CSVDPSGPYNEQFF.

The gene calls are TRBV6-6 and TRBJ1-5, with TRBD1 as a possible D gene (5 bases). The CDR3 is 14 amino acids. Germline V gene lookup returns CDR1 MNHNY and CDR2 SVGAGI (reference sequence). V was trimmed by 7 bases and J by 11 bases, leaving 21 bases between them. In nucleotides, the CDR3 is TGTGCCAGCAAACACAACCGGGACCCCGGGGCCCAGCATTTT. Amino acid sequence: CASKHNRDPGAQHF.

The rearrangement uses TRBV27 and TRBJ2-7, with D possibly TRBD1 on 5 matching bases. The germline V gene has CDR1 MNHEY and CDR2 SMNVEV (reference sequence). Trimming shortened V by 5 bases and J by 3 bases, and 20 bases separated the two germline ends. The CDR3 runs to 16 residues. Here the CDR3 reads CASSPLLTVNYYEQYF. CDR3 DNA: TGTGCCAGCAGTCCACTCCTGACAGTGAATTACTACGAGCAGTACTTC.

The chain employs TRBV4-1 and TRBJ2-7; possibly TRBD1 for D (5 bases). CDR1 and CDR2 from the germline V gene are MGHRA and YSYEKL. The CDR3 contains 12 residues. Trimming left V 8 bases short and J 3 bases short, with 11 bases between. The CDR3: CASGAQDYEQYF. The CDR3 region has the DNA TGCGCCAGCGGCGCACAGGACTACGAGCAGTACTTC.

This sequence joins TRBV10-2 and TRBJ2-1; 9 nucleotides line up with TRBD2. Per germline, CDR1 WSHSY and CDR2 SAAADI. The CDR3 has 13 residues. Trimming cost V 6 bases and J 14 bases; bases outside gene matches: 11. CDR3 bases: TGCGCCAGCAGCCCTAGCGGGAAGAGGGTGGAGTTCTTC. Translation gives CASSPSGKRVEFF.

The CDR3 is CATRDGWHTGELFF. CDR3 coding DNA: TGTGCCACCAGAGATGGGTGGCACACCGGGGAGCTGTTTTTT. The V and J genes are TRBV15 and TRBJ2-2; D unclear. V was cut by 6 bases and J by 3 bases, with 11 bases left in between. The V gene's germline CDR1 is LNHNV and CDR2 YYDKDF (reference sequence). This CDR3 region has 14 residues.

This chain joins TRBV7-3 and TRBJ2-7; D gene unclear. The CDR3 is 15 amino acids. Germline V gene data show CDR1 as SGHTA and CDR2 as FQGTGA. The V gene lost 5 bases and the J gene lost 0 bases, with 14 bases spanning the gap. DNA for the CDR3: TGTGCCAGCAGCCCGAGGCCGGTTAGCTCCTACGAGCAGTACTTC. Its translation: CASSPRPVSSYEQYF.